This TCR beta chain came from a study of tumor and adjacent non-tumor tissue in lung cancer. The wider study: Histology: under 15 adenocarcinoma, a couple of squamous cell carcinoma, 1 small cell lung cancer. Some 3.9 million productive TCRbeta reads were obtained per sample on average. Study results and limitations: Normal lung showed higher cumulative top 100 clone frequency than tumor.

A word on this clonotype: Its target is unknown.

This sample's RNA came from whole unsorted tissue. Distant lung tissue was collected more than 3 cm away from the tumor edge. Newly diagnosed lung cancer patients had thoracic surgery in China, August–late 2014, without prior chemotherapy. A modified ARM-PCR protocol with three rounds of nested PCR amplified TCRbeta. TCRdb itself ran the multiplex PCR reads through MiXCR, one entry per CDR3 protein. The sample holds approximately 66,000 distinct CDR3 sequences, more than 55% seen once. Sequencing input: distant non-tumor lung tissue. The TCR comes from a man in his 70s with non-small cell lung cancer.

In DNA, the CDR3 is TGCAGCATCCGAGAGGGCATGAACACTGAAGCTTTCTTT. This sequence encodes CSIREGMNTEAFF. The chain links TRBV29-1 to TRBJ1-1; D unresolved. The CDR3 has 13 residues. Germline CDR1 SQVTM, CDR2 ANQGSEA. Trimming left V 8 bases short and J 0 bases short, with 13 bases between.